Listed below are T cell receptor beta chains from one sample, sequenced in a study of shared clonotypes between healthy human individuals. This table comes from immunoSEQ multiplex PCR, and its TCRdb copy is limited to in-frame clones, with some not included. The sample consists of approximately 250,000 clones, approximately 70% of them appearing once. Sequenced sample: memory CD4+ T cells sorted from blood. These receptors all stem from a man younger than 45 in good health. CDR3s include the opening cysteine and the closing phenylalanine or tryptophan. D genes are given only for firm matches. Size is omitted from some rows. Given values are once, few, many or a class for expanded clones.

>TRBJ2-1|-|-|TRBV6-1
CASSVTSLWNEQFF
TGTGCCAGCAGTGTTACTAGTCTCTGGAATGAGCAGTTCTTC
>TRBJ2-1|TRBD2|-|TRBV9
CASSALGLAGGTYNEQFF
TGTGCCAGCAGCGCCCTTGGACTAGCGGGAGGGACCTACAATGAGCAGTTCTTC
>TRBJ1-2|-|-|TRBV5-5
CASSLVTAGGYTF
TGTGCCAGCAGCTTGGTAACGGCTGGTGGCTACACCTTC
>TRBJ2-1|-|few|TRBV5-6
CASSLGGYEQFF
TGTGCCAGCAGCTTGGGGGGGTATGAGCAGTTCTTC
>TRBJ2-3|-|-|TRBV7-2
CASSLDPGPPDTQYF
TGTGCCAGCAGCTTAGACCCCGGGCCCCCAGATACGCAGTATTTT
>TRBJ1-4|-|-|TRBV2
CASRGRGLDEKLFF
TGTGCCAGCAGGGGGCGGGGGTTGGATGAAAAACTGTTTTTT
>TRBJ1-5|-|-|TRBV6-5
CASNTGYEQPQHF
TGTGCCAGCAATACAGGGTATGAACAGCCCCAGCATTTT
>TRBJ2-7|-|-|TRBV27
CASSLVQALDEQYF
TGTGCCAGCAGTTTAGTACAGGCCCTTGACGAGCAGTACTTC
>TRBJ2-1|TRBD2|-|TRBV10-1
CASSEPGTSNNEQFF
TGCGCCAGCAGTGAGCCCGGGACTAGTAACAATGAGCAGTTCTTC
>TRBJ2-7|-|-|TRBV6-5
CASSYSHDYEQYF
TGTGCCAGCAGTTACTCTCATGACTACGAGCAGTACTTC
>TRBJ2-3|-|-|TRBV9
CASSVASGSGTSTDTQYF
TGTGCCAGCAGCGTCGCCTCAGGTAGCGGTACTAGCACAGATACGCAGTATTTT
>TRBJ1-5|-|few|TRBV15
CATSRDVSYSNQPQHF
TGTGCCACCAGCAGAGATGTGAGTTATAGCAATCAGCCCCAGCATTTT
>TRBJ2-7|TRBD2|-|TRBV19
CASSALGREVDSYSYEQYF
TGTGCCAGTAGCGCTCTCGGGCGGGAGGTAGACAGCTACTCCTACGAGCAGTACTTC
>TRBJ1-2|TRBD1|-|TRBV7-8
CASSEWGTGRNYGYTF
TGTGCCAGCAGCGAATGGGGGACAGGCAGAAACTATGGCTACACCTTC
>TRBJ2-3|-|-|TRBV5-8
CASSLIEATDTQYF
TGTGCCAGCAGCTTGATCGAGGCCACAGATACGCAGTATTTT
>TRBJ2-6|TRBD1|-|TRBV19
CASARGQSSGANVLTF
TGTGCCAGTGCCAGGGGGCAGTCTTCTGGGGCCAACGTCCTGACTTTC
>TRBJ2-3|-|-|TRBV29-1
CSLRFPSTDTQYF
TGCAGCCTCCGGTTTCCTAGCACAGATACGCAGTATTTT
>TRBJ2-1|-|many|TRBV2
CASSEAVQGHGRRQFF
TGTGCCAGCAGTGAAGCGGTACAGGGACACGGGAGGAGGCAGTTCTTC
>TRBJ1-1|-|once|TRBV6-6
CASRPGRRWSTEAFF
TGTGCCAGCAGACCAGGACGGAGGTGGAGCACTGAAGCTTTCTTT
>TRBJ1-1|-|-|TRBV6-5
CASSYTSLGNTEAFF
TGTGCCAGCAGTTATACCAGCCTGGGGAACACTGAAGCTTTCTTT
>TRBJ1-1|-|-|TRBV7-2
CASSLRGGTSVTEAFF
TGTGCCAGCAGCTTACGCGGGGGGACAAGTGTCACTGAAGCTTTCTTT
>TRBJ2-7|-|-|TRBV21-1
CASSSKTGSPYEQYF
TGTGCCAGCAGCTCTAAGACAGGAAGCCCCTACGAGCAGTACTTC
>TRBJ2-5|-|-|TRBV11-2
CASSLVGETQYF
TGTGCCAGCAGCTTAGTCGGAGAGACCCAGTACTTC
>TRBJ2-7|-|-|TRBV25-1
CASSSPYGGSGEQYF
TGTGCCAGCAGTTCGCCGTACGGGGGCTCGGGGGAGCAGTACTTC
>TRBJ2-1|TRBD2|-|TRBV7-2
CASSLGWGGNNEQFF
TGTGCCAGCAGCTTAGGCTGGGGGGGGAACAATGAGCAGTTCTTC
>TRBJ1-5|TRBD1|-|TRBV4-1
CASSHLTGENQPQHF
TGCGCCAGCAGCCACCTGACAGGGGAAAATCAGCCCCAGCATTTT
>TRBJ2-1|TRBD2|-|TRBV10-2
CASSATSGRHNEQFF
TGCGCCAGCAGCGCAACTAGCGGGAGACACAATGAGCAGTTCTTC
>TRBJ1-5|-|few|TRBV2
CASSEVGFEQPQHF
TGTGCCAGCAGTGAGGTGGGGTTTGAGCAGCCCCAGCATTTT
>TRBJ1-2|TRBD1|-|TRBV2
CASSRTGESYGYTF
TGTGCCAGCAGTCGGACAGGGGAGAGCTATGGCTACACCTTC
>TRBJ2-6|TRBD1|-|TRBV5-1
CASSPQGSGANVLTF
TGCGCCAGCAGCCCACAGGGGTCAGGGGCCAACGTCCTGACTTTC
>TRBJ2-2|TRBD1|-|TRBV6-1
CASSEGVVGTGVTGELFF
TGTGCCAGCAGTGAAGGGGTTGTGGGGACAGGCGTCACCGGGGAGCTGTTTTTT
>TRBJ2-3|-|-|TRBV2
CASSEANTQYF
TGTGCCAGCAGTGAAGCGAATACGCAGTATTTT
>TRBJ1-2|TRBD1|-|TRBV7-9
CASSLDLGDRGVGYTF
TGTGCCAGCAGCTTAGACCTCGGGGACAGGGGGGTTGGCTACACCTTC
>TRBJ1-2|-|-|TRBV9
CASSVSSGTASGYTF
TGTGCCAGCAGCGTTTCTTCGGGGACCGCGTCTGGCTACACCTTC
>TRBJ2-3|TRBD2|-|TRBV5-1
CASSMGGSTDTQYF
TGCGCCAGCAGTATGGGGGGGAGCACAGATACGCAGTATTTT
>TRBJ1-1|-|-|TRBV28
CASSLGGAELLAFF
TGTGCCAGCAGTTTGGGGGGGGCGGAGCTCCTAGCTTTCTTT
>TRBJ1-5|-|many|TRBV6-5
CASSPGYGEPQHF
TGTGCCAGCAGCCCCGGCTACGGGGAGCCCCAGCATTTT
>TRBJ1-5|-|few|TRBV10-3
CAISESGTSAQPQHF
TGTGCCATCAGTGAGTCGGGAACCTCGGCCCAGCCCCAGCATTTT
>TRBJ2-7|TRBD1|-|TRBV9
CASSAVPGQNSYEQYF
TGTGCCAGCAGCGCCGTACCGGGACAGAACTCCTACGAGCAGTACTTC
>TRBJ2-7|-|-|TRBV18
CASSRRGTGYEQYF
TGTGCCAGCTCACGTCGCGGGACTGGGTACGAGCAGTACTTC
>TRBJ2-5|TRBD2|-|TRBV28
CASSSRPRTSRGGETQYF
TGTGCCAGCAGTTCCCGCCCTAGGACTAGCCGAGGGGGAGAGACCCAGTACTTC
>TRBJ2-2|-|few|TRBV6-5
CASSLTGLYTGELFF
TGTGCCAGCAGTTTAACGGGACTCTACACCGGGGAGCTGTTTTTT
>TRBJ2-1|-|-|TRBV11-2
CASGLSSPNNEQFF
TGTGCCAGCGGACTTTCCAGCCCGAACAATGAGCAGTTCTTC
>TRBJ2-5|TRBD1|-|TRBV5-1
CASSLVPGQQETQYF
TGCGCCAGCAGCTTGGTCCCGGGACAGCAAGAGACCCAGTACTTC
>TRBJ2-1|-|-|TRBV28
CASSLSSLLGEQFF
TGTGCCAGCAGTTTATCTTCTCTGTTAGGCGAGCAGTTCTTC